Detailed here is one T cell receptor (beta chain). These data belong to a study of CDR3 diversity in severe acne. TCRdb reprocessed the PCR reads with MiXCR, giving one entry per CDR3 protein. In the table there are about 85,000 distinct CDR3 sequences, about 52% of which are singletons. This receptor was identified in a male donor in good health, serving as a control. Input material: blood.

CDR3 loop: CSAISGTSGAYEQYF. CDR3 coding DNA: TGCAGTGCTATCTCCGGGACTAGCGGGGCCTACGAGCAGTACTTC. V and J are TRBV20-1 and TRBJ2-7; 13 positions agree with TRBD2. The germline CDR1 and CDR2 sequences are DFQATT and SNEGSKA (reference sequence). The CDR3 is 15 amino acids. V lost 4 bases, J lost 2 bases, and 5 bases stayed unmatched.